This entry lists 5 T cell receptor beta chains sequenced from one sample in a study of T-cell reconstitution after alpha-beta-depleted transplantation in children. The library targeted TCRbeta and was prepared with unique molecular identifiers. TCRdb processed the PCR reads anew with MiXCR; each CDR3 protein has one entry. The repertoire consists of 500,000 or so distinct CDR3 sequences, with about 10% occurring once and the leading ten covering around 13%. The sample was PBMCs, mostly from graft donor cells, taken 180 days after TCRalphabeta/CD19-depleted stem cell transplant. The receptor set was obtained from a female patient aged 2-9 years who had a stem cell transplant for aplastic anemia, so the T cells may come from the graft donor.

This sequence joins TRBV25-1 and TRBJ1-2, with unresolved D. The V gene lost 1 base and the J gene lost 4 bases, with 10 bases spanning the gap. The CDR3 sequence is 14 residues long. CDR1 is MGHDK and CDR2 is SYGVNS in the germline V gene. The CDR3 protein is CASSEFEDLYGYTF. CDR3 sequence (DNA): TGTGCCAGCAGTGAATTTGAGGACCTCTATGGCTACACCTTC.

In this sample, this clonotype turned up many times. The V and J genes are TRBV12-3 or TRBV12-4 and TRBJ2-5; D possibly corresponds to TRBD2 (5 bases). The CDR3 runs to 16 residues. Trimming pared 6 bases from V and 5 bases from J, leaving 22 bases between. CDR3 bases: TGTGCCAGCAGGCTAGGGAGTCCTCCCTCCGCGGAGACCCAGTACTTC. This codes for CASRLGSPPSAETQYF.

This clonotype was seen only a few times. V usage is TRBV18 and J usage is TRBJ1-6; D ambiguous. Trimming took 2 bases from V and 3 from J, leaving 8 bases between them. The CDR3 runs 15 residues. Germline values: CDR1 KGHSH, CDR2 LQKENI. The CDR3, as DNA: TGTGCCAGCTCACCATGGGATTACTATAATTCACCCCTCCACTTT. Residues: CASSPWDYYNSPLHF.

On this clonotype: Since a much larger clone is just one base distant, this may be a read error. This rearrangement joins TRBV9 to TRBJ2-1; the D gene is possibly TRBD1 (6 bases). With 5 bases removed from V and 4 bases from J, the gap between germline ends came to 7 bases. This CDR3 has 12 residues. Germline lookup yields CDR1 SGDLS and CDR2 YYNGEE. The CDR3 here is CASRDRYNEQFF. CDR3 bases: TGTGCCAGCAGGGACAGATACAATGAGCAGTTCTTC.

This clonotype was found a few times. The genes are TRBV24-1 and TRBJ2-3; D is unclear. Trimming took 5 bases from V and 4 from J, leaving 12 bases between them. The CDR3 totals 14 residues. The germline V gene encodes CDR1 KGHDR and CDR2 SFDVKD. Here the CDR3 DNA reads TGTGCCACCAGTGGAGGAGATTGGGCAGATACGCAGTATTTT. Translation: CATSGGDWADTQYF.